This TCR beta chain derives from a study of Tregs in tolerant kidney transplant recipients. Findings of the study overall: This study did not directly address biological reproducibility.

Germline V gene data show CDR1 as KGHSH and CDR2 as LQKENI. The V end was cut by 4 bases, the J end by 0 bases, with 10 bases between. This CDR3 is built from 15 residues. Only in-frame clones appear in the TCRdb table, and some are missing; sequencing was by immunoSEQ multiplex PCR. The sample has about 100,000 clones; 90% are singletons. With respect to this clone: Its specificity is not known.

The sequences come from CD4+ T cells from blood, collected before the transplant. This receptor was obtained from a human donor who received a combined kidney and bone marrow transplant. The chain joins TRBV18 to TRBJ1-5; D is possibly TRBD1 (5 bases). CDR3 nucleotides: TGTGCCAGCTCACTTAGGGGTGATAGCAATCAGCCCCAGCATTTT. Residues: CASSLRGDSNQPQHF.